This is a list of T cell receptor beta chains from one sample in a study of T-cell reconstitution after alpha-beta-depleted transplantation in children. TCRdb reprocessed the PCR reads with MiXCR, giving one entry per CDR3 protein. The sample holds 300,000 to 350,000 distinct CDR3 sequences, approximately 23% seen once. The material sequenced was PBMCs, mostly from graft donor cells, taken 180 days after TCRalphabeta/CD19-depleted stem cell transplant. The source is a male patient between 10 and 17 years old who had a stem cell transplant for acute lymphoblastic leukemia, so the T cells may come from the graft donor. Both conserved end residues are part of each CDR3. Each record gives: clone size, J gene, V gene, D gene, CDR3 protein, CDR3 DNA. D genes are given only for firm matches. Size is omitted from some rows. Given values are once, few, many or a class for expanded clones.

many TRBJ2-2 TRBV12-3/TRBV12-4 . CASTFSRMWAGELFF TGTGCCAGCACCTTCTCTCGGATGTGGGCCGGGGAGCTGTTTTTT
many TRBJ1-1 TRBV12-3/TRBV12-4 . CASSLRQTPNTEAFF TGTGCCAGCAGTTTGCGACAGACGCCTAACACTGAAGCTTTCTTT
. TRBJ2-7 TRBV7-9 TRBD2 CASSSLAGEEQYF TGTGCCAGCAGCTCACTAGCGGGAGAGGAGCAGTACTTC
many TRBJ2-1 TRBV18 TRBD1 CASSGGQGPYNEQFF TGTGCCAGCTCAGGGGGACAGGGGCCCTACAATGAGCAGTTCTTC
. TRBJ1-5 TRBV7-2 . CASSFRAGRGNQPQHF TGTGCCAGCAGCTTTCGGGCAGGCCGAGGCAATCAGCCCCAGCATTTT
. TRBJ2-1 TRBV7-3 . CASSSDLEQFF TGTGCCAGCAGCTCAGACCTTGAGCAGTTCTTC
. TRBJ1-5 TRBV25-1 . CASSPGVSNQPQHF TGTGCCAGCAGCCCAGGGGTGTCCAATCAGCCCCAGCATTTT
. TRBJ2-5 TRBV4-1 TRBD2 CASSQDLAEFFQETQYF TGCGCCAGCAGCCAAGACCTAGCGGAGTTCTTCCAAGAGACCCAGTACTTC
. TRBJ1-2 TRBV12-3/TRBV12-4 . CASSLQGPPSTNYGYTF TGTGCCAGCAGTTTACAGGGGCCCCCCTCCACTAACTATGGCTACACCTTC
few TRBJ2-7 TRBV5-6 . CASRVSWGEQYF TGTGCCAGCAGAGTGTCGTGGGGCGAGCAGTACTTC
. TRBJ1-2 TRBV20-1 . CSASDRDSGYGYTF TGCAGTGCTAGTGATCGAGACTCGGGCTATGGCTACACCTTC
few TRBJ1-5 TRBV6-5 TRBD1 CASSYAGTGSPQHF TGTGCCAGCAGTTACGCCGGGACAGGGTCCCCCCAGCATTTT
. TRBJ2-4 TRBV20-1 TRBD1 CSASGTGKNIQYF TGCAGTGCTAGCGGGACAGGGAAAAACATTCAGTACTTC
. TRBJ2-7 TRBV28 TRBD2 CASSSPFRGSYVQYF TGTGCCAGCAGTTCCCCCTTTCGCGGGAGTTATGTGCAGTACTTC
. TRBJ1-2 TRBV27 TRBD1 CASSLLGTDGYGYTF TGTGCCAGCAGTTTATTAGGGACAGACGGCTATGGCTACACCTTC
. TRBJ2-1 TRBV5-1 TRBD1 CASSWTGNSYNEQFF TGCGCCAGCAGCTGGACAGGGAACTCCTACAATGAGCAGTTCTTC
few TRBJ2-7 TRBV4-1 . CASSAPGISYEQYF TGCGCCAGCAGCGCTCCGGGAATCTCCTACGAGCAGTACTTC
. TRBJ2-4 TRBV2 . CASSEALGGLAKNIQYF TGTGCCAGCAGTGAAGCGCTGGGGGGGCTAGCCAAAAACATTCAGTACTTC
. TRBJ2-3 TRBV10-3 . CAISGGRQGTDTQYF TGTGCCATCAGTGGGGGGCGTCAGGGCACAGATACGCAGTATTTT
. TRBJ2-2 TRBV5-5 . CASSLWQNTGELFF TGTGCCAGCAGCTTGTGGCAGAACACCGGGGAGCTGTTTTTT
. TRBJ2-7 TRBV5-6 . CASRMTRSGFSYEQYF TGTGCCAGCAGGATGACTCGGTCGGGTTTCTCCTACGAGCAGTACTTC
. TRBJ2-3 TRBV5-1 . CASSFAVGTDTQYF TGCGCCAGCAGCTTCGCCGTAGGCACAGATACGCAGTATTTT
. TRBJ1-2 TRBV5-1 . CASSSFSAPNYGYTF TGCGCCAGCAGCTCCTTCTCAGCCCCTAACTATGGCTACACCTTC
once TRBJ1-1 TRBV18 . CASSPRGAGANTEAFF TGTGCCAGCTCACCGCGGGGGGCAGGGGCGAACACTGAAGCTTTCTTT
few TRBJ2-2 TRBV20-1 TRBD2 CSANSGRYTGELFF TGCAGTGCTAATAGCGGGAGGTACACCGGGGAGCTGTTTTTT
few TRBJ2-5 TRBV11-2 TRBD2 CASSLGGTSGDQETQYF TGTGCCAGCAGCTTAGGGGGGACTAGTGGGGATCAAGAGACCCAGTACTTC
few TRBJ2-1 TRBV20-1 . CSATLPGLPYNEQFF TGCAGTGCTACCCTTCCGGGACTCCCTTACAATGAGCAGTTCTTC
. TRBJ2-7 TRBV4-1 TRBD1 CASSQDAGTGVYEQYF TGCGCCAGCAGCCAAGATGCCGGGACAGGGGTATACGAGCAGTACTTC
. TRBJ2-2 TRBV7-3 . CASSQTVPGELFF TGTGCCAGCAGCCAGACAGTACCCGGGGAGCTGTTTTTT
. TRBJ2-7 TRBV4-1 TRBD2 CASSQRGLAGRYEQYF TGCGCCAGCAGCCAAAGGGGACTAGCGGGACGCTACGAGCAGTACTTC
. TRBJ2-7 TRBV13 . CASSETGFYEQYF TGTGCCAGCAGCGAAACAGGGTTCTACGAGCAGTACTTC
few TRBJ2-1 TRBV7-3 . CASSRGRSGEQFF TGTGCCAGCAGCCGTGGCCGTTCGGGTGAGCAGTTCTTC